In this sample, the clone carrying this TCR beta chain turned up once. As yet, its antigen is unknown. The CDR3 is 18 residues long. Germline-derived CDR1 and CDR2 are LNHDA and SQIVND (reference sequence). The ends lost 5 bases at V and 0 bases at J; junction bases unmatched: 14. This entry is derived from a study of T cell responses to AZD1222 COVID-19 vaccine. Study-wide findings and caveats: White British people made up most donors, females outnumbered males, and clonal diversity was possibly underestimated. Reportedly, nearly half of unique spike TCRs recognized epitopes outside B.1.351/B.1.1.7 mutations.

Sequencing used immunoSEQ multiplex PCR; TCRdb keeps in-frame clones, though not all of them. The table includes more than 95,000 clones, approximately 88% detected once. The sequences come from peripheral blood, collected on day 0 of AZD1222 vaccination. The rearrangement joins TRBV19 to TRBJ1-1; 8 nucleotides agree with TRBD1. This clonotype was sampled from an adult in good health. CDR3 protein: CASSARPGGILMNTEAFF. CDR3 DNA: TGTGCCAGTAGTGCCCGTCCAGGGGGCATCCTTATGAACACTGAAGCTTTCTTT.